The present entry profiles one T cell receptor beta chain with its context. After removal of 5 bases from V and 4 bases from J, the junction contained 7 bases not matched to a gene. The CDR3 runs to 14 residues. Germline V gives CDR1 GTSNPN, CDR2 SVGIG (reference sequence). These data originate in a study of CD8 T cells in Susac syndrome. RNA in amounts of 0.5 to 1 ug was reverse transcribed with random hexamers. TCRdb reprocessed the immunoSEQ multiplex PCR reads with MiXCR, giving one entry per CDR3 protein. Of nearly 200,000 distinct CDR3 sequences in the sample, about 95% were seen once. The receptor was derived from a human donor with multiple sclerosis. The J gene is TRBJ2-7, the V gene TRBV30, with TRBD2 matching over 11 bases. The sample taken for sequencing was CD4+ T cells from PBMCs. CDR3 sequence (DNA): TGTGCCTGGGGAACTAGCGGGGGATTATACGAGCAGTACTTC. Amino acids: CAWGTSGGLYEQYF.